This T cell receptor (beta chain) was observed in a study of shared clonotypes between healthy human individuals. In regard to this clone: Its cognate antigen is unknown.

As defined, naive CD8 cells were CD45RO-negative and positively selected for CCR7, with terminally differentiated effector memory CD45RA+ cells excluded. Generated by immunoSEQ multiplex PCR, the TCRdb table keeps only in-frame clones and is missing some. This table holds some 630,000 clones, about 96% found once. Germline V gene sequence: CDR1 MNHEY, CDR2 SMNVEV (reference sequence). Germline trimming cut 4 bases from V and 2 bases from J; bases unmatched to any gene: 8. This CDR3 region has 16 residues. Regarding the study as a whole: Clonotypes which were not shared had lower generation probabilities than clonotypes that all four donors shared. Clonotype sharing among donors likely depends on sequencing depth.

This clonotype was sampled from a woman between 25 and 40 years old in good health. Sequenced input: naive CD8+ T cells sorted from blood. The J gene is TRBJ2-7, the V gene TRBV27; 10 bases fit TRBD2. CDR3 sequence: CASSSSPGTSAYEQYF. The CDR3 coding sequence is TGTGCCAGCAGTTCCAGCCCCGGGACTAGCGCCTACGAGCAGTACTTC.